This T cell receptor beta chain was obtained from a study of T cells after yellow fever vaccination. 5'RACE template switching produced TCR cDNA carrying a universal primer site and UMIs. TCRdb independently ran MiXCR on the 5' RACE reads; one entry per CDR3 protein. This sample has some 350,000 distinct CDR3 sequences, with around a tenth found just once. The length of the CDR3 is 13 residues. V shed 6 bases, J shed 8 bases, and the junction held 6 bases outside the gene matches. CDR1 is WSHSY, CDR2 SAAADI, per germline. Many counts were recorded for this clonotype. Its antigen is unknown. Whole-study results and caveats: The secondary response was weaker but peaked faster, day 5 versus 15. Detected again after the booster were most primary-vaccination clones, at about 96% CD4 and 80% to 90% CD8.

Sequenced here: PBMCs, sampled on the day of the first yellow fever vaccination. The sequence came from a man aged 18 to 30 who received the YFV17D yellow fever vaccine. J is TRBJ2-2 and V is TRBV10-2, with 7 bases identical to TRBD1. Here the CDR3 DNA reads TGCGCCAGCAGGCATAGGGGGCAAGGGGAGCTGTTTTTT. Amino acid sequence: CASRHRGQGELFF.